These T cell receptor beta chains were read from a single sample in a study of cytomegalovirus exposure and HLA in healthy donors. The assay was immunoSEQ multiplex PCR, and TCRdb's table has in-frame clones only and misses some. The table has approximately 200,000 clones, over 75% seen once. Sequenced material: PBMCs. The receptors here all came from a human donor in good health. CDR3s include the opening cysteine and the closing phenylalanine or tryptophan. Fields, in order: V gene, J gene, CDR3 protein.

V: TRBV5-1; J: TRBJ2-3; CDR3: CASRTGSDTQYF
V: TRBV28; J: TRBJ2-7; CDR3: CASSFQGLAASSYEQYF
V: TRBV9; J: TRBJ2-3; CDR3: CASSGGLAGNTDTQYF
V: TRBV7-8; J: TRBJ2-7; CDR3: CASSLIVAGRGHEQYF
V: TRBV6-5; J: TRBJ2-7; CDR3: CASSYSASGAYEQYF
V: TRBV7-2; J: TRBJ1-2; CDR3: CASSLAWRRTTYGYTF
V: TRBV7-2; J: TRBJ2-1; CDR3: CASSDSSGRHNEQFF
V: TRBV5-4; J: TRBJ2-1; CDR3: CASTPGSGYNEQFF
V: TRBV30; J: TRBJ2-3; CDR3: CAWSVAGTTDTQYF
V: TRBV10-1; J: TRBJ1-1; CDR3: CASKPTSGGEAFF
V: TRBV19; J: .; CDR3: CASSDRTGLAGGYEQYF
V: TRBV11-3; J: TRBJ2-2; CDR3: CASSKGQNTGELFF
V: TRBV4-1; J: TRBJ1-3; CDR3: CASSQDGPWSSGNTIYF
V: TRBV29-1; J: TRBJ2-3; CDR3: CSVVKESDTQYF
V: TRBV27; J: TRBJ2-2; CDR3: CASSLRDRNTGELFF
V: TRBV18; J: TRBJ1-1; CDR3: CASSTGSRANTEAFF
V: TRBV25-1; J: TRBJ1-2; CDR3: CASSEAPTGFYGYTF
V: TRBV7-3; J: TRBJ2-5; CDR3: CASSRGGAEETQYF
V: TRBV11-2; J: TRBJ2-5; CDR3: CASSYSGTRRETQYF
V: TRBV13; J: TRBJ2-1; CDR3: CASSLSELVGGSEQFF
V: TRBV5-1; J: TRBJ2-7; CDR3: CASSSSADPYEQYF
V: TRBV6-1; J: TRBJ1-1; CDR3: CASSEAERGKAFF
V: TRBV7-2; J: TRBJ2-7; CDR3: CASSRTGTGAYEQYF
V: TRBV7-2; J: TRBJ2-2; CDR3: CASSLGQGFSAGELFF
V: TRBV4-2; J: TRBJ2-5; CDR3: CASSLSTSGSLTSQGTQYF
V: TRBV5-1; J: TRBJ2-1; CDR3: CASSSRPSRDNEQFF
V: TRBV19; J: TRBJ1-2; CDR3: CASSIGTQNYGYTF
V: TRBV1; J: TRBJ2-3; CDR3: CTSSQDGRREGRRCF
V: TRBV7-9; J: TRBJ2-1; CDR3: CASSLRLAVNEQFF
V: TRBV7-7; J: TRBJ2-5; CDR3: CASSPRGLAGGETQYF
V: TRBV27; J: TRBJ1-1; CDR3: CASSLNRVRTEAFF
V: TRBV7-2; J: TRBJ1-2; CDR3: CASSLGGRGGVDGYTF
V: TRBV28; J: TRBJ2-7; CDR3: CATSIAGMSYEQYF
V: TRBV6-5; J: TRBJ2-7; CDR3: CASSRLRGYEQYF
V: TRBV29-1; J: TRBJ2-5; CDR3: CSTFGGNQETQYF
V: TRBV7-9; J: TRBJ1-1; CDR3: CSSSAPLGQGNTEAFF
V: TRBV2; J: TRBJ2-7; CDR3: CASSDRLAGTYEQYF
V: TRBV19; J: TRBJ1-5; CDR3: CASSIVAHTDQPQHF
V: TRBV28; J: TRBJ2-7; CDR3: CASSLSGLALAGYYEQYF
V: TRBV7-9; J: TRBJ2-5; CDR3: CASSLSGQETQYF
V: TRBV11-3; J: TRBJ2-3; CDR3: CASSVGTGRTDTQYF
V: TRBV9; J: TRBJ2-7; CDR3: CASSVDSEGGRYEQYF
V: TRBV14; J: TRBJ2-5; CDR3: CASSQASGGQETQYF
V: TRBV5-1; J: TRBJ1-3; CDR3: CASSLGTGGASGNTIYF
V: TRBV5-1; J: TRBJ1-2; CDR3: CASSLESQGYYGYTF
V: TRBV25-1; J: TRBJ1-3; CDR3: CASSEWGQNSGNTIYF
V: TRBV7-8; J: TRBJ2-7; CDR3: CASSSGLALNYEQYF
V: TRBV2; J: TRBJ2-2; CDR3: CASSPRQGTNTGELFF
V: TRBV5-4; J: TRBJ2-1; CDR3: CASSLAGVGYNEQFF
V: TRBV10-3; J: TRBJ2-3; CDR3: CAISGLAGSTDTQYF
V: TRBV29-1; J: TRBJ1-5; CDR3: CSVRDRDGNQPQHF
V: TRBV30; J: TRBJ2-1; CDR3: CAWSRTSGAYNEQFF
V: TRBV9; J: TRBJ1-3; CDR3: CASSALNTIYF
V: TRBV19; J: TRBJ2-7; CDR3: CASSLSGTTYEQYF
V: TRBV7-9; J: TRBJ2-7; CDR3: CASSPGQGAHEQYF
V: TRBV28; J: TRBJ2-5; CDR3: CASRALGTSGKETQYF